What follows are 8 T cell receptor beta chains derived from one specimen sequenced in a study of T-cell reconstitution after alpha-beta-depleted transplantation in children. General study results and limits: When one year had passed after transplant, most T-cell counts and diversity came from newly produced T cells.

These receptors' targets are unknown. Construction of the TCRbeta library involved unique molecular identifiers. MiXCR, applied by TCRdb to the PCR reads, yields one record per CDR3 protein. Here the sample spans about 300,000 distinct CDR3 sequences, roughly 7.8% being singletons. Sample: peripheral blood, taken 360 days after TCRalphabeta/CD19-depleted stem cell transplant. These TCRs come from a female patient aged 2-9 years who had a stem cell transplant for Fanconi anemia, so the T cells may come from the graft donor.

This clonotype occurred a few times. The chain employs TRBV5-5 and TRBJ2-7; 7 bases map to TRBD1. Per the germline V gene, CDR1 is SGHKS and CDR2 is YYEKEE (reference sequence). V shed 0 bases, J shed 3 bases, and the junction held 6 bases outside the gene matches. The length of the CDR3 is 15 residues. The CDR3 loop is CASSLEAGGSYEQYF. The CDR3 region has the DNA TGTGCCAGCAGCTTGGAGGCAGGGGGAAGCTACGAGCAGTACTTC. Filled out from reference TRBV5-5 and TRBJ2-7, the complete variable domain reads DAGVTQSPTHLIKTRGQQVTLRCSPISGHKSVSWYQQVLGQGPQFIFQYYEKEERGRGNFPDRFSARQFPNYSSELNVNALLLGDSALYLCASSLEAGGSYEQYFGPGTRLTVT.

This clonotype has a handful of counts. The junction and the germline gene differ at one end; a read error may be behind it. The CDR3 spells CASSSHTSGELFF. The CDR3 nucleotides are TGTGCTAGCAGCTCCCATACCTCCGGGGAGCTGTTTTTT. The chain recombines TRBV7-7 with TRBJ2-2; no clear D. The germline gives CDR1 SSHAT, CDR2 FNYEAQ (reference sequence). This CDR3 has 13 amino acids.

This clonotype has only a few counts. The genes are TRBV20-1 and TRBJ1-6; TRBD1 matches at 11 bases. The CDR3 is 17 residues long. Germline CDR1 and CDR2: DFQATT and SNEGSKA (reference sequence). The V segment lost 0 bases and the J segment 4 bases; nucleotides outside the gene matches: 5. CDR3 region: CSARDRTGGFYNSPLHF. CDR3 DNA sequence: TGCAGTGCTAGAGATAGGACAGGGGGCTTTTATAATTCACCCCTCCACTTT.

This clonotype was seen many times. The chain employs TRBV4-3 and TRBJ2-5; D is ambiguous. Germline values: CDR1 LGHNA, CDR2 YSLEER. V shed 0 bases and J shed 5 bases, with 7 bases lying between them. The CDR3 has 13 amino acids. The CDR3 region has the DNA TGCGCCAGCAGCCAAGATACTCGCGAGACCCAGTACTTC. Its translation is CASSQDTRETQYF.

Only a few counts were recorded for this clonotype. The genes are TRBV20-1 and TRBJ2-5; D not resolved. The CDR3 is made up of 15 amino acids. The germline V and J ends were trimmed by 0 bases and 1 base, with 12 bases remaining between them. Germline CDR1 DFQATT, CDR2 SNEGSKA (reference sequence). CDR3 sequence (DNA): TGCAGTGCTAGAGATACTCGCACTCCCCAAGAGACCCAGTACTTC. As protein: CSARDTRTPQETQYF.

In this sample, this clonotype turned up many times. The genes are TRBV6-1 and TRBJ2-3; tentatively, D is TRBD1 (5 bases). The germline V gene encodes CDR1 MNHNS and CDR2 SASEGT. The CDR3 length is 14 residues. V was clipped by 6 bases and J by 2 bases, with 12 bases between them. The CDR3 region has the DNA TGTGCCAGCAGCAGGGTATCAACCACAGATACGCAGTATTTT. Protein product: CASSRVSTTDTQYF.

At least ten counts were recorded for this clonotype. The J gene is TRBJ2-7, the V gene TRBV5-1; 7 nucleotides match TRBD1. V shed 4 bases, J shed 1 base, and the junction held 11 bases outside the gene matches. Per the germline V gene, CDR1 is SGHRS and CDR2 is YFSETQ. There are 16 residues in the CDR3. CDR3 residues: CASSTRRDSGSYEQYF. CDR3 nucleotide sequence: TGCGCCAGCAGCACCCGCCGGGACAGCGGTTCCTACGAGCAGTACTTC.

The V gene is TRBV4-2, the J gene TRBJ1-2; D possibly corresponds to TRBD1 (5 bases). V shed 4 bases and J shed 8 bases, with 26 bases lying between them. The CDR3 spans 17 residues. The germline gives CDR1 LGHNA, CDR2 YNFKEQ. CDR3 in amino acids: CASSPGPGGISGSGYTF. CDR3 coding DNA: TGTGCCAGCAGCCCTGGCCCCGGGGGTATCAGTGGATCCGGCTACACCTTC.